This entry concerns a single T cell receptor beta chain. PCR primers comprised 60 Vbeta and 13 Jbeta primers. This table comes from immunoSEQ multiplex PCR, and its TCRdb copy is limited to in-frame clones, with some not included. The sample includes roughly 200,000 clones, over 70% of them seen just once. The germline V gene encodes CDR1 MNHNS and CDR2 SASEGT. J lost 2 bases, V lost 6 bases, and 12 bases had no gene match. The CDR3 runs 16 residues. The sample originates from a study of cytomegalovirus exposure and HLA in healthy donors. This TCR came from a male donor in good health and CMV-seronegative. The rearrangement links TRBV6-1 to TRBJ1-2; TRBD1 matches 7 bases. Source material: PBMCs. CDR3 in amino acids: CASSERQGPTNYGYTF. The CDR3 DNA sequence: TGTGCCAGCAGCGAAAGACAGGGCCCCACCAACTATGGCTACACCTTC.